This TCR beta chain was sequenced during a study of lymphopenia after photon versus proton radiotherapy. V shed 3 bases and J shed 3 bases, with 10 bases lying between them. The CDR3 sequence is 13 residues long. Germline V CDR1 and CDR2: SQVTM, ANQGSEA. Whole-study results and caveats: After lymphocyte nadir, photon-treated repertoires showed oligoclonal expansion, especially CD8+ Temra.

Measured with immunoSEQ multiplex PCR; TCRdb has only the in-frame clones, and not every one. The data show about 20,000 clones, approximately 85% seen once. Regarding this clone: Its target is not known.

The source was peripheral blood, collected from a patient treated with photon-based radiotherapy. The TCR was taken from a woman between 45 and 60 years old with pancreatic cancer. V gene TRBV29-1 combines with J gene TRBJ2-3; D perhaps matches TRBD1 (6 bases). The CDR3 here is CSVDSGATDTQYF. DNA for the CDR3: TGCAGCGTTGATTCAGGGGCAACAGATACGCAGTATTTT.